A selection of T cell receptor beta chains follows, all from one sample in a study of T cell repertoires in cytomegalovirus infection. Their specific antigens are unknown. TCRdb re-derived calls from the reads in MiXCR, one entry per CDR3 protein. The repertoire includes about 920,000 distinct CDR3 sequences, about 33% of them detected once, and 10% to 15% sits in the top ten. Material: cultured CD8+ T cells from PBMCs, obtained from culture after CMV antigen stimulation. These receptors were taken from a human donor in good health (CMV status not recorded). Some clones in this sample may be carry-over from other donors' samples. The CDR3 runs from the conserved cysteine through the conserved F or W. The D gene is left open where the match is weak. Only some rows state a clone size, as once, few, many or a class for expanded clones.

v_gene	abundance	j_gene	d_gene	CDR3aa	CDR3nt
TRBV6-2/TRBV6-3	.	TRBJ2-7	TRBD2	CASSLREVWSYEQYF	TGTGCCAGCAGTCTCCGGGAGGTATGGTCCTACGAGCAGTACTTC
TRBV7-9	few	TRBJ2-1	.	CASSLVGSGSYNEQFF	TGTGCCAGCAGCTTAGTCGGTAGCGGCTCCTACAATGAGCAGTTCTTC
TRBV7-8	many	TRBJ2-5	.	CASSPSSIDRQETQYF	TGTGCCAGCAGCCCATCTTCGATAGACAGGCAAGAGACCCAGTACTTC
TRBV7-9	few	TRBJ2-7	.	CASSLVGYHEQYF	TGTGCCAGCAGCTTAGTGGGGTACCACGAGCAGTACTTC
TRBV6-1	.	TRBJ1-5	.	CASSERKVFYSNQPQHF	TGTGCCAGCAGTGAAAGGAAGGTGTTCTATAGCAATCAGCCCCAGCATTTT
TRBV7-2	few	TRBJ2-1	TRBD2	CASSLTSGGGEQFF	TGTGCCAGCAGCTTAACTAGCGGGGGGGGGGAGCAGTTCTTC
TRBV20-1	.	TRBJ2-5	TRBD1	CSAEGQVYQETQYF	TGCAGTGCAGAGGGACAGGTGTACCAAGAGACCCAGTACTTC
TRBV5-5	.	TRBJ1-4	.	CASSLPPTGDEKLFF	TGTGCCAGCAGCTTGCCCCCTACAGGAGACGAAAAACTGTTTTTT
TRBV20-1	.	TRBJ2-5	.	CSARDRGVRTQYF	TGCAGTGCTAGAGATCGAGGAGTACGGACCCAGTACTTC
TRBV12-3/TRBV12-4	many	TRBJ1-1	.	CASSLTRVGTEAFF	TGTGCCAGCAGTTTAACCAGGGTGGGAACTGAAGCTTTCTTT
TRBV10-3	.	TRBJ2-1	TRBD2	CAISDRSGGSYNEQFF	TGTGCCATCAGTGACCGGAGCGGGGGGTCCTACAATGAGCAGTTCTTC
TRBV12-5	few	TRBJ1-1	.	CASARKRSTEAFF	TGTGCTAGTGCCCGGAAGAGGAGCACTGAAGCTTTCTTT
TRBV6-6	.	TRBJ1-1	TRBD1	CASRTGTGGEAFF	TGTGCCAGCAGGACCGGGACAGGGGGTGAAGCTTTCTTT
TRBV19	.	TRBJ1-1	TRBD1	CASSMFRDRVNTEAFF	TGTGCCAGTAGTATGTTCCGGGACAGGGTTAACACTGAAGCTTTCTTT
TRBV7-8	.	TRBJ2-2	.	CASSFPKRAPNTGELFF	TGTGCCAGCAGCTTTCCCAAGCGGGCTCCGAACACCGGGGAGCTGTTTTTT
TRBV5-4	.	TRBJ1-3	.	CASSLEGILSGNTIYF	TGTGCCAGCAGCTTGGAGGGGATCTTGTCTGGAAACACCATATATTTT
TRBV28	.	TRBJ2-2	TRBD1	CASTAPGTGITGELFF	TGTGCCAGCACCGCCCCCGGGACAGGTATCACCGGGGAGCTGTTTTTT
TRBV12-3/TRBV12-4	.	TRBJ1-4	TRBD1	CASSFLPVPGQMNEKLFF	TGTGCCAGCAGTTTTCTCCCGGTCCCGGGACAGATGAATGAAAAACTGTTTTTT
TRBV19	.	TRBJ2-3	.	CASSIPDTDTQYF	TGTGCCAGTAGTATCCCTGACACAGATACGCAGTATTTT
TRBV6-5	few	TRBJ2-7	.	CASRYGAANEQYF	TGTGCCAGCAGATATGGAGCGGCGAACGAGCAGTACTTC
TRBV10-3	once	TRBJ2-1	.	CAISATDEQFF	TGTGCCATCAGCGCGACAGATGAGCAGTTCTTC
TRBV7-2	many	TRBJ2-7	.	CASSLGFAEQYF	TGTGCCAGCAGCTTAGGATTCGCCGAGCAGTACTTC
TRBV11-2	.	TRBJ2-3	.	CASSSEWGDTQYF	TGTGCCAGCAGCTCAGAGTGGGGGGATACGCAGTATTTT
TRBV27	.	TRBJ2-3	TRBD1	CVTSQGFRTDTQYF	TGTGTCACCTCACAGGGGTTCCGCACAGATACGCAGTATTTT
TRBV7-3	.	TRBJ1-1	.	CASNPSWGNTEAFF	TGTGCCAGCAATCCCTCCTGGGGGAACACTGAAGCTTTCTTT
TRBV6-5	.	TRBJ1-3	.	CASRTRNTIYF	TGTGCCAGCAGAACTCGGAACACCATATATTTT
TRBV7-9	.	TRBJ2-7	.	CASSFPGTDSYEQYF	TGTGCCAGCAGCTTCCCCGGGACGGACTCCTACGAGCAGTACTTC
TRBV15	.	TRBJ2-7	.	CATSDGQSSYEQYF	TGTGCCACCAGCGACGGACAGAGCTCCTACGAGCAGTACTTC
TRBV7-7	few	TRBJ1-5	TRBD1	CASSPRWTGNSNQPQHF	TGTGCTAGCAGCCCTAGATGGACAGGGAATAGCAATCAGCCCCAGCATTTT
TRBV6-2/TRBV6-3	few	TRBJ2-5	TRBD2	CASSRGLAGGRQETQYF	TGTGCCAGCAGCCGAGGACTAGCGGGGGGCCGTCAAGAGACCCAGTACTTC
TRBV7-2	medium-sized	TRBJ2-3	.	CASSKPAGSADTQYF	TGTGCCAGCAGCAAGCCGGCTGGGTCAGCAGATACGCAGTATTTT
TRBV19	.	TRBJ2-5	.	CASSIGTDEETQYF	TGTGCCAGTAGTATAGGAACGGATGAAGAGACCCAGTACTTC
TRBV7-2	.	TRBJ2-5	TRBD2	CASSFGGGGQETQYF	TGTGCCAGCAGCTTCGGGGGGGGGGGACAAGAGACCCAGTACTTC
TRBV12-5	.	TRBJ1-1	TRBD1	CASGLVLQDRGMNTEAFF	TGTGCTAGTGGTTTGGTACTACAGGACAGGGGTATGAACACTGAAGCTTTCTTT
TRBV7-9	few	TRBJ1-2	.	CASSPRLGAGVNGGYTF	TGTGCCAGCAGCCCGCGGCTAGGGGCAGGGGTTAATGGTGGCTACACCTTC
TRBV7-7	many	TRBJ1-6	.	CASSLRSNSPLHF	TGTGCTAGCAGCTTGAGGAGCAATTCACCCCTCCACTTT
TRBV7-9	few	TRBJ1-2	TRBD1	CASSLGGQQRDFGYGYTF	TGTGCCAGCAGCTTAGGGGGACAGCAACGTGACTTTGGCTATGGCTACACCTTC
TRBV7-8	few	TRBJ2-1	TRBD2	CASSPPGLAGKVEQFF	TGTGCCAGCAGCCCTCCGGGACTAGCGGGGAAGGTTGAGCAGTTCTTC
TRBV24-1	.	TRBJ2-3	.	CATSDWPGTDTQYF	TGTGCCACCAGTGATTGGCCAGGCACAGATACGCAGTATTTT
TRBV15	.	TRBJ2-7	TRBD1	CVTSTRDRGYEQYF	TGTGTCACCAGCACCCGGGACAGGGGCTACGAGCAGTACTTC
TRBV27	few	TRBJ1-1	.	CASSLYPGGNTEAFF	TGTGCCAGCAGTTTATACCCCGGAGGGAACACTGAAGCTTTCTTT
TRBV6-5	few	TRBJ2-3	TRBD2	CASSYYPPRERGDTDTQYF	TGTGCCAGCAGTTACTACCCCCCGAGGGAGCGGGGGGACACAGATACGCAGTATTTT
TRBV28	few	TRBJ2-1	TRBD2	CASSLPTSGGSSYNEQFF	TGTGCCAGCAGTTTACCTACTAGCGGGGGGTCCTCCTACAATGAGCAGTTCTTC
TRBV10-3	.	TRBJ2-5	.	CAISESAEETQYF	TGTGCCATCAGTGAGTCGGCAGAAGAGACCCAGTACTTC
TRBV6-1	few	TRBJ2-1	TRBD2	CASSLQETSGFNEQFF	TGTGCCAGCAGTCTACAAGAGACTAGCGGCTTCAATGAGCAGTTCTTC
TRBV27	few	TRBJ1-2	.	CASSPIVQGLEDGYTF	TGTGCCAGCAGCCCAATAGTACAGGGATTAGAGGATGGCTACACCTTC
TRBV12-3/TRBV12-4	few	TRBJ2-5	.	CASSLPGDSAEETQYF	TGTGCCAGCAGTTTACCGGGGGACAGTGCCGAAGAGACCCAGTACTTC
TRBV7-9	many	TRBJ1-3	.	CASSLDLQDSGNTIYF	TGTGCCAGCAGCTTAGACCTCCAAGACTCTGGAAACACCATATATTTT
TRBV6-1	.	TRBJ1-3	TRBD1	CASSDTGAGNTIYF	TGTGCCAGCAGTGACACAGGGGCTGGAAACACCATATATTTT
TRBV6-5	.	TRBJ2-7	.	CASSYSAGNLHEQYF	TGTGCCAGCAGTTACTCGGCCGGGAATCTCCACGAGCAGTACTTC
TRBV27	few	TRBJ2-5	TRBD1	CASSSGTGQYF	TGTGCCAGCAGTTCTGGGACAGGGCAGTACTTC